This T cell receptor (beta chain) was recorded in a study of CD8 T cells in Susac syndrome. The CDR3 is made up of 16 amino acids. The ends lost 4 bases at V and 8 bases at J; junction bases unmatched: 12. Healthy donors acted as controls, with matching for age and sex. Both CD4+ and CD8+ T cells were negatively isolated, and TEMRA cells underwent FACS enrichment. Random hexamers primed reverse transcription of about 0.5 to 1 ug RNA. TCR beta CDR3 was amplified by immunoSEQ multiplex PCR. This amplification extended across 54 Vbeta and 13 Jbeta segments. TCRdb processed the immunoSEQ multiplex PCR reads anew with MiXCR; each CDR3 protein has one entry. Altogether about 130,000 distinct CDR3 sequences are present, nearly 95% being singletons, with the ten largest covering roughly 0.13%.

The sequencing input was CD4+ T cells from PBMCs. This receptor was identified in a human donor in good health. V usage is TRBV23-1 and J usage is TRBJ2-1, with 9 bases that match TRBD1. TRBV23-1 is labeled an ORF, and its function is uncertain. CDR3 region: CASSPPGTGRRHEQFF. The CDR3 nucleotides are TGCGCCAGCAGTCCGCCTGGGACAGGGAGGCGCCATGAGCAGTTCTTC.